The rows below give T cell receptor beta chains drawn from one sample of a study of cytomegalovirus exposure and HLA in healthy donors. The assay was immunoSEQ multiplex PCR, and TCRdb's table has in-frame clones only and misses some. This repertoire shows about 120,000 clones, 65% to 80% found once; its top ten account for about 29%. The sample comprised PBMCs. The receptors were sampled from a man between 60 and 75 years old in good health and CMV-seropositive. The CDR3 runs from the conserved cysteine through the conserved F or W. Each record gives: V gene, CDR3 length, clone size, J gene, D gene, CDR3 DNA, CDR3 protein. A D gene is named only where the DNA matches it firmly. For some rows the clone size is stated as once, few or many, or as a class when expanded; others skip it.

TRBV28,13,.,TRBJ2-5,.,TGTGCCAGCAGTTTAATCGGCCAAGAGACCCAGTACTTC,CASSLIGQETQYF
TRBV7-3,15,few,TRBJ2-2,.,TGTGCCAGCAGCTCCCGGGACAAAACCACCGGGGAGCTGTTTTTT,CASSSRDKTTGELFF
TRBV28,17,.,TRBJ1-3,TRBD1,TGTGCCAGCAGTTTAGGGACAGCGTATCATTCTGGAAACACCATATATTTT,CASSLGTAYHSGNTIYF
TRBV18,15,once,TRBJ2-1,TRBD2,TGTGCCAGCGGACTAGGAGGGGACTCCTACAATGAGCAGTTCTTC,CASGLGGDSYNEQFF
TRBV5-1,15,.,TRBJ2-3,.,TGCGCCAGCAGCCAAAGTCTAGATTACACAGATACGCAGTATTTT,CASSQSLDYTDTQYF
TRBV7-9,16,.,TRBJ2-1,.,TGTGCCAGCAGCTTAGACGGGGGGCGCCTCTACAATGAGCAGTTCTTC,CASSLDGGRLYNEQFF
TRBV18,16,.,TRBJ2-7,TRBD2,TGTGCCAGCTCACCGGGTCGGGCTAGCGGGACCTACGAGCAGTACTTC,CASSPGRASGTYEQYF
TRBV10-2,14,few,TRBJ1-1,.,TGCGCCAGCAGTGAGGGGTCAACGGGCACTGAAGCTTTCTTT,CASSEGSTGTEAFF
TRBV23-1,15,.,TRBJ2-7,TRBD1,TGCGCCAGCATCACCCGGGGACAGGGGATGTACGAGCAGTACTTC,CASITRGQGMYEQYF
TRBV30,12,few,TRBJ1-1,.,TGTGCCTGGAGAGGGGGGAACACTGAAGCTTTCTTT,CAWRGGNTEAFF
TRBV5-4,16,few,TRBJ2-3,TRBD2,TGTGCCAGCAGCTTTGAGCGGGGGGGCTTCACAGATACGCAGTATTTT,CASSFERGGFTDTQYF
TRBV28,14,.,TRBJ1-2,.,TGTGCCAGCAGTCCCTTCCGCCGAGGCTATGGCTACACCTTC,CASSPFRRGYGYTF
TRBV15,15,.,TRBJ2-1,.,TGTGCCACCAGCAGAGAGGGGAGCTCCTACAATGAGCAGTTCTTC,CATSREGSSYNEQFF
TRBV7-7,16,.,TRBJ2-7,TRBD2,TGTGCTAGCAGCTCACCCTACCTAGCGGGAGCCTACGAGCAGTACTTC,CASSSPYLAGAYEQYF
TRBV7-2,16,.,TRBJ1-5,TRBD1,TGTGCCAGCAGCTTAGAGGCAGGGGGCCTCAATCAGCCCCAGCATTTT,CASSLEAGGLNQPQHF
TRBV2,15,few,TRBJ1-4,TRBD1,TGTGCCAGCAGCGCCACAGGGGGGACTAATGAAAAACTGTTTTTT,CASSATGGTNEKLFF
TRBV7-3,16,.,TRBJ2-2,TRBD2,TGTGCCAGCAGCCCCGCGGGCGGGAGGAACACCGGGGAGCTGTTTTTT,CASSPAGGRNTGELFF
TRBV30,14,.,TRBJ1-1,TRBD1,TGTGCCTGGGGGACAGGGGTTCTGAACACTGAAGCTTTCTTT,CAWGTGVLNTEAFF
TRBV18,14,.,TRBJ2-3,.,TGTGCCAGCTCACCATTACTAGCAGCAGATACGCAGTATTTT,CASSPLLAADTQYF